This record looks at one T cell receptor beta chain sequence and its context. The target antigen is unknown. The data derive from a study of T-cell reconstitution after alpha-beta-depleted transplantation in children. General study findings and limits: Day-60 TCRbeta diversity that was high in some patients was derived from surviving recipient T cells and thymic progenitors.

This CDR3 is built from 16 residues. Trimming stripped 1 base from V and 3 bases from J, with 12 bases between. Germline V lookup: CDR1 SGHTA, CDR2 FQGTGA. Preparation of the TCRbeta library used unique molecular identifiers. MiXCR, applied by TCRdb to the PCR reads, yields one record per CDR3 protein. In the table there are around 960,000 distinct CDR3 sequences, roughly 31% of which are singletons. The sample was PBMCs, mostly from graft donor cells, taken 360 days after TCRalphabeta/CD19-depleted stem cell transplant. The sequence derives from a boy in the first two years of life who had a stem cell transplant for SCID, so the T cells may come from the graft donor. The rearrangement links TRBV7-3 to TRBJ2-2, with a tentative D call TRBD2 (6 bases). The CDR3 DNA reads TGTGCCAGCAGCTTAAACGCGGGATCACACACCGGGGAGCTGTTTTTT. Encoded protein: CASSLNAGSHTGELFF. Complete variable domain (other parts from reference TRBV7-3 and TRBJ2-2): GAGVSQTPSNKVTEKGKYVELRCDPISGHTALYWYRQSLGQGPEFLIYFQGTGAADDSGLPNDRFFAVRPEGSVSTLKIQRTERGDSAVYLCASSLNAGSHTGELFFGEGSRLTVL.